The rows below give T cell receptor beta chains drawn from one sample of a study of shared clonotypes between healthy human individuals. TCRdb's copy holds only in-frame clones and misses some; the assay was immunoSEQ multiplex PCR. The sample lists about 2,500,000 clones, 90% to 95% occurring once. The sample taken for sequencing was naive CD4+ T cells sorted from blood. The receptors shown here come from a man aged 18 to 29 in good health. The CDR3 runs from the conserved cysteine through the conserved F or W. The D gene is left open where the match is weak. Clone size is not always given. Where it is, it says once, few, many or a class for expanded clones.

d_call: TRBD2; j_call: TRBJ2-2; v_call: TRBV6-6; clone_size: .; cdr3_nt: TGTGCCAGCAGCTGGACTAGCGGGAATACCGGGGAGCTGTTTTTT; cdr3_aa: CASSWTSGNTGELFF
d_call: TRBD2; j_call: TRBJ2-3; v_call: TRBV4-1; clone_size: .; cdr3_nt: TGCGCCAGCAGCCAGCCCAGCGGACTAGCGGGGGGGGTTCACACAGATACGCAGTATTTT; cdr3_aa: CASSQPSGLAGGVHTDTQYF
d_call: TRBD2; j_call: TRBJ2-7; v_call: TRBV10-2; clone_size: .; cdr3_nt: TGCGCCAGCAGTCCTCTATCGGGGGGGCGACACGAGCAGTACTTC; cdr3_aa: CASSPLSGGRHEQYF
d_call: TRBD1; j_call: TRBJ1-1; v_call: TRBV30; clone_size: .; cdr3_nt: TGTGCCTGGACAGGGGGGCGCACTGAAGCTTTCTTT; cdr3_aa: CAWTGGRTEAFF
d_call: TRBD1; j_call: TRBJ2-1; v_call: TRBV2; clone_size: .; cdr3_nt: TGTGCCAGCAGTGAGATGACAGGGCGTATAGATGAGCAGTTCTTC; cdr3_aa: CASSEMTGRIDEQFF
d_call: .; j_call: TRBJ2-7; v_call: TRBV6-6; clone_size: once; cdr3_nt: TGTGCCAGCACCAGAATCCAAGGGACCGCCCAGTACTTC; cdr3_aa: CASTRIQGTAQYF
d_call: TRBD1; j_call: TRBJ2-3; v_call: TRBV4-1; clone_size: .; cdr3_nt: TGCGCCAGCAGCCTGGGACAGGGCCCCACAGATACGCAGTATTTT; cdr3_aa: CASSLGQGPTDTQYF
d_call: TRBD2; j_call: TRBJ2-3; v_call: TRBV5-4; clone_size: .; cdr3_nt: TGTGCCAGCAGCTTGGAGGGACTAGAGTGGGGCGGCAGCACAGATACGCAGTATTTT; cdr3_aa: CASSLEGLEWGGSTDTQYF
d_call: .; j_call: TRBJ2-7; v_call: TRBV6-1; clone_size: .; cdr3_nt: TGTGCCAGCAGTGAAGTTTTGGTCAGGGAGCAGTACTTC; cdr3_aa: CASSEVLVREQYF
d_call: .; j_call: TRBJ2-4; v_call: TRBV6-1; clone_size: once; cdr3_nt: TGTGCCAGCAGGCCCGTTGGGGGCCTCGGCACCATTCAGTACTTC; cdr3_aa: CASRPVGGLGTIQYF
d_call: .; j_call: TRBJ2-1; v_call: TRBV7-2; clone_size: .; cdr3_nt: TGTGCCAGCAGCCCAGGGGCCCAGCAGTTCTTC; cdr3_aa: CASSPGAQQFF
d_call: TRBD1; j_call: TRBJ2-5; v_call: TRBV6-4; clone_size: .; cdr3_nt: TGTGCCAGCCCCGGGACAGGACATGTTTGTACCCAAGAGACCCAGTACTTC; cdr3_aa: CASPGTGHVCTQETQYF
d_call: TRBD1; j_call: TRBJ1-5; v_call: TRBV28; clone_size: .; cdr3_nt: TGTGCCAGCAGCCTGATGGGCAGACAGGGGGGTTATCAGCCCCAGCATTTT; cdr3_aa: CASSLMGRQGGYQPQHF
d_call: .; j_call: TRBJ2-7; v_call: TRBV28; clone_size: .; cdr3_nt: TGTGCCAGCTTGAAAAACCCCTACGAGCAGTACTTC; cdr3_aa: CASLKNPYEQYF
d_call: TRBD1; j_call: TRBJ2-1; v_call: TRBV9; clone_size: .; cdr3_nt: TGTGCCAGCAGCGTAGGGCGGACAGGGGAAGCCTACAATGAGCAGTTCTTC; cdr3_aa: CASSVGRTGEAYNEQFF
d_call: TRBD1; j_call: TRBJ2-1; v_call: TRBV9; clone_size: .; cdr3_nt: TGTGCCAGCAGCGTAGGGGCGGGACAGGGTTCCTACAATGAGCAGTTCTTC; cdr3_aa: CASSVGAGQGSYNEQFF
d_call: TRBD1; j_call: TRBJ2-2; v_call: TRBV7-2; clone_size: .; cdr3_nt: TGTGCCAGCAGCAGGGTCGGAACAGGGGTCACCGGGGAGCTGTTTTTT; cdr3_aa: CASSRVGTGVTGELFF
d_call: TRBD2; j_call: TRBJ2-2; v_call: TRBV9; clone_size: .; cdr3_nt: TGTGCCAGCAGCTCCCGGACTAGCGGGAGGACCGGGGAGCTGTTTTTT; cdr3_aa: CASSSRTSGRTGELFF
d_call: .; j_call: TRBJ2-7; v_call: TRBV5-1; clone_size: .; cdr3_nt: TGCGCCAGCAGAGTCCGGGATACTTACTACGAGCAGTACTTC; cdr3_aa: CASRVRDTYYEQYF
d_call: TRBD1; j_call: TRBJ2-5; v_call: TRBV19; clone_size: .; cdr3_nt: TGTGCCAGTAGTGGACAGGGGGGGGAGACCCAGTACTTC; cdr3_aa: CASSGQGGETQYF
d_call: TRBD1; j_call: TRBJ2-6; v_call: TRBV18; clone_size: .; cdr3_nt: TGTGCCAGCTCAGACAGGGGCGGTTCTGGGGCCAACGTCCTGACTTTC; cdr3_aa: CASSDRGGSGANVLTF
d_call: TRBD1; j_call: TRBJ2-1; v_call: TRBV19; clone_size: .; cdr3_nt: TGTGCCAGTAGTTTCCGGGCGACAGGGAAAATCTCCTACAATGAGCAGTTCTTC; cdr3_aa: CASSFRATGKISYNEQFF
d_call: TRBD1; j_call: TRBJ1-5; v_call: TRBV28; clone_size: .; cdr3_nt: TGTGCCAGCAGTCCCAGGGGGGATAGGCAGCCCCAGCATTTT; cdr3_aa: CASSPRGDRQPQHF
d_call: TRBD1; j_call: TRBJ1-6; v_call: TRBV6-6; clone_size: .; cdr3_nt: TGTGCCAGTTCGACAGGGATTAATTCACCCCTCCACTTT; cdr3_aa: CASSTGINSPLHF
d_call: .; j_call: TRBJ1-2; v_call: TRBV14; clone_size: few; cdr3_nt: TGTGCCAGCAGCAGGGGAATTTTCTATGGCTACACCTTC; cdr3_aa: CASSRGIFYGYTF
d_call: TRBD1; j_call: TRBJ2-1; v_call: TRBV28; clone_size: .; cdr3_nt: TGTGCCAGCAGACAGGGGGCGCACAATGAGCAGTTCTTC; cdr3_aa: CASRQGAHNEQFF
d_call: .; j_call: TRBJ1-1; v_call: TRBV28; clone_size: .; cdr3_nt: TGTGCCAGCAGTTTGCAGTCGGGCCGGCTCGCTGAAGCTTTCTTT; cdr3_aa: CASSLQSGRLAEAFF
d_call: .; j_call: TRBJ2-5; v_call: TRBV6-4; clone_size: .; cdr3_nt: TGTGCCAGAATAAAGGGGGAGGGCAGGGCAGAGACCCAGTACTTC; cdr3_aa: CARIKGEGRAETQYF
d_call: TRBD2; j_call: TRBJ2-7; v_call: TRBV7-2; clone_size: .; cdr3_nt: TGTGCCAGCAGCTTAGAGTTCCTAGCGGGAATGAAGCAGTACTTC; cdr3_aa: CASSLEFLAGMKQYF
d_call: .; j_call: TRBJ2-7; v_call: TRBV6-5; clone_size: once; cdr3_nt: TGTGCCAGCAGTTACTCCCTAGTGACTAACGAGCAGTACTTC; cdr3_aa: CASSYSLVTNEQYF
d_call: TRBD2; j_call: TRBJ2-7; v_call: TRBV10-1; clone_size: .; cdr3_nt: TGCGCCAGCAGATCGGGACTAGCGGGCGGCCTGGGTATCGAGCAGTACTTC; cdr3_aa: CASRSGLAGGLGIEQYF
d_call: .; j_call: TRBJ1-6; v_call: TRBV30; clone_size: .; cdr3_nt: TGTGCCTGGAGTGTAAACATCCTCCACAATTCACCCCTCCACTTT; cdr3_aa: CAWSVNILHNSPLHF
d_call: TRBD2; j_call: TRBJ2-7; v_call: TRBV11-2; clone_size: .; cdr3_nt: TGTGCCAGCAGCTCTTTGGCGGGAGGAAGGGACGAGCAGTACTTC; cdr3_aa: CASSSLAGGRDEQYF
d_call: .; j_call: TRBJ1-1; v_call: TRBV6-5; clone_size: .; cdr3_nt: TGTGCCAGCAGTTACGGGACAAGTTTCACTGAAGCTTTCTTT; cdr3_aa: CASSYGTSFTEAFF
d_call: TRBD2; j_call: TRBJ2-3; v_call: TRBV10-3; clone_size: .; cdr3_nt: TGTGCCATCAGCCATGGGACTAGCGGGAGTACAGATACGCAGTATTTT; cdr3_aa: CAISHGTSGSTDTQYF
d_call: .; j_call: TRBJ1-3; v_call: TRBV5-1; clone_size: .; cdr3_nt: TGCGCCAGCAGCTTGGTTCCGGGGTCGGGAAACACCATATATTTT; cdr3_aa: CASSLVPGSGNTIYF
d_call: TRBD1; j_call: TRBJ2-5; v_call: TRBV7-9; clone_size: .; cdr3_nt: TGTGCCAGCAGCCTAAATACAGGGGCTCTGGAGACCCAGTACTTC; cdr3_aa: CASSLNTGALETQYF
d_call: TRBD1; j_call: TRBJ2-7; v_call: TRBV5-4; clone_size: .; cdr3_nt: TGTGCCAGCAGCGTGGGACAGGCCACCTACGAGCAGTACTTC; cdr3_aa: CASSVGQATYEQYF
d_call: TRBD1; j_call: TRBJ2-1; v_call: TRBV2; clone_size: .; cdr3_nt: TGTGCCAGCAGTAATGAGGGGACAGGCAATGAGCAGTTCTTC; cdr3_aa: CASSNEGTGNEQFF
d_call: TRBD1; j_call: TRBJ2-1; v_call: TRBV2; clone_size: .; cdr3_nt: TGTGCCAGCAGTGCGGGACAGGGCTCCTACAATGAGCAGTTCTTC; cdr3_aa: CASSAGQGSYNEQFF
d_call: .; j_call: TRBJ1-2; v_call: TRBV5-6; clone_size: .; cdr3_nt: TGTGCCAGCAGCTGGGTCGCGATGGCTAACTATGGCTACACCTTC; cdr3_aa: CASSWVAMANYGYTF
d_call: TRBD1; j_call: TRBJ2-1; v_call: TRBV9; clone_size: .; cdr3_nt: TGTGCCAGCAGCACCACGACAGGGTGGGGCAATGAGCAGTTCTTC; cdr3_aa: CASSTTTGWGNEQFF
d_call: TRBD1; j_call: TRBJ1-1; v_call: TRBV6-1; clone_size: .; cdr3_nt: TGTGCCAGCAGTGAAGCGACGGCAGGGGGATATGAAGCTTTCTTT; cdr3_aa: CASSEATAGGYEAFF
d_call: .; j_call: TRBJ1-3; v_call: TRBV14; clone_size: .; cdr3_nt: TGTGCCAGCACGAAGACAGCGTTCTCTGGAAACACCATATATTTT; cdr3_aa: CASTKTAFSGNTIYF
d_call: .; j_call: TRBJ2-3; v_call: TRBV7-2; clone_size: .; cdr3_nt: TGTGCCAGCAGCCCTACTAGCACAGATACGCAGTATTTT; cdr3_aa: CASSPTSTDTQYF
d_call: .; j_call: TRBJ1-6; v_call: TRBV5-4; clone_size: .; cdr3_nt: TGTGCCAGCAGCCCCGGGGGACAAAAAAGCTCCTATAATTCACCCCTCCACTTT; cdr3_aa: CASSPGGQKSSYNSPLHF
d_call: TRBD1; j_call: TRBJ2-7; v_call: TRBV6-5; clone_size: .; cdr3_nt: TGTGCCAGCAGTTACGACAGGGGGTGGGGCGAGCAGTACTTC; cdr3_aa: CASSYDRGWGEQYF
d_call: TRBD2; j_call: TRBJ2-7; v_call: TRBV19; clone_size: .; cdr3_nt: TGTGCCAGTAGTATTAGGACTAGCGGGACTTACGAGCAGTACTTC; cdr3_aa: CASSIRTSGTYEQYF
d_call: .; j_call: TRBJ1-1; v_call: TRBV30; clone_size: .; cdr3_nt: TGTGCCTCCTCAGGACGGATGAACACTGAAGCTTTCTTT; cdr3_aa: CASSGRMNTEAFF
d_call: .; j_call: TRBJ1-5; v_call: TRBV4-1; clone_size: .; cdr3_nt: TGCGCCAGCAGCCAAGCAGGAGGGTTTGGCAATCAGCCCCAGCATTTT; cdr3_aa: CASSQAGGFGNQPQHF
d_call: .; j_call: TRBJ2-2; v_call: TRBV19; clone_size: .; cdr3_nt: TGTGCCAGTAGTCCGGGAACCACAAGCACCGGGGAGCTGTTTTTT; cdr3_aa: CASSPGTTSTGELFF
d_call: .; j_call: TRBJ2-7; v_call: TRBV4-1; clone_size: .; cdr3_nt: TGCGCCAGCAGCCATATGGGGCACCGGGGGTACGAGCAGTACTTC; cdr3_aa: CASSHMGHRGYEQYF
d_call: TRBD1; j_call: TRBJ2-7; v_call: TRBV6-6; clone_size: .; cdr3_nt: TGTGCCAGCAGTTCCCCAGGACAGGCCTCCTACGAGCAGTACTTC; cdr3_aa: CASSSPGQASYEQYF
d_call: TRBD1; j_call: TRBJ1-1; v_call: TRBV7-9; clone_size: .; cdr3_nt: TGTGCCAGCAGACCTCCGACAGGGGGCAACACTGAAGCTTTCTTT; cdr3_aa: CASRPPTGGNTEAFF
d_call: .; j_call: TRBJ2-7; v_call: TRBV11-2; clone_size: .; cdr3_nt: TGTGCCAGCAGCCAGACGGATAATTTGGCCATCTACGAGCAGTACTTC; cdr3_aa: CASSQTDNLAIYEQYF
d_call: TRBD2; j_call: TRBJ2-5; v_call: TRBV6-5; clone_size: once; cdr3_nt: TGTGCCAGCAGTTACTCCGGGGGGGCGGAGACCCAGTACTTC; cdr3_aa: CASSYSGGAETQYF
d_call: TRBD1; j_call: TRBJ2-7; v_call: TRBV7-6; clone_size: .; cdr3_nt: TGTGCCAGCAGCTTAGGGCCGACAGGGGCCTACGAGCAGTACTTC; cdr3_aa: CASSLGPTGAYEQYF